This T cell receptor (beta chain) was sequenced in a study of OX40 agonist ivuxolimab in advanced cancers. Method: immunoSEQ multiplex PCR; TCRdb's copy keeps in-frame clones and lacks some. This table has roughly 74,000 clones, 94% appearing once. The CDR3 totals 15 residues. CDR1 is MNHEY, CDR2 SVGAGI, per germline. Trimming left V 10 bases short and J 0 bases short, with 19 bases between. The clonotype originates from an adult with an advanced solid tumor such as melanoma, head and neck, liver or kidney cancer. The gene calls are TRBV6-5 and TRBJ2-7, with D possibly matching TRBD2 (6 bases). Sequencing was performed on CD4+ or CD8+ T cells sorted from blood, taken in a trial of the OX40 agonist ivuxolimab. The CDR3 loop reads CATEGSGGSSYEQYF. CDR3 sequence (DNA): TGTGCCACCGAAGGTAGTGGAGGGAGCTCCTACGAGCAGTACTTC.